The T cell receptor beta chain described here comes from a study of cytomegalovirus exposure and HLA in healthy donors. The study, taken as a whole, reports: The number of N-insertions in an Asian-associated ancestry cluster was reportedly below the roughly 660-donor mean in a later analysis. Most TCR beta V segments were productive about 87% or about 30% of the time in an earlier analysis.

For this clone: What it binds is unknown.

The PCR was carried out with 60 Vbeta primers and 13 Jbeta primers. The repertoire was sequenced with immunoSEQ multiplex PCR; TCRdb's copy has only in-frame clones and lacks some. The profile shows about 120,000 clones, 8.5% to 9% of them singletons. Sequenced input: PBMCs. The TCR originated in a woman aged 40 to 50 in good health and CMV-seropositive.

The CDR3 here is CASKHRTSYGYTF. CDR3 sequence (DNA): TGTGCCAGTAAGCACAGAACCTCCTATGGCTACACCTTC. The gene calls are TRBV19 and TRBJ1-2; D remains ambiguous. The CDR3 runs 13 residues. The V gene's germline CDR1 is LNHDA and CDR2 SQIVND (reference sequence). The V end was cut by 7 bases, the J end by 4 bases, with 13 bases between.